Detailed here is one T cell receptor beta chain. This sample's treatment: oral pan-JAK inhibitor, 5-10 mg twice daily. The length of the CDR3 is 13 residues. V was cut by 5 bases and J by 6 bases, with 10 bases left in between. Germline V CDR1 and CDR2: SNHLY, FYNNEI. This entry belongs to a study of CD8+ T cells in alopecia areata. Reverse transcription of extracted RNA yielded cDNA, which provided the sequencing template. The data were produced by immunoSEQ multiplex PCR, yet TCRdb's version contains in-frame clones alone and is incomplete. The table records over 150,000 clones, approximately 60% of them present only once.

Sample: CD4+ T cells sorted from blood, taken at week 24, from a patient treated with tofacitinib. This chain links TRBV2 with TRBJ2-2; D not resolved. This clonotype originated in a human donor with alopecia areata. The CDR3 spells CASSQEQPGELFF. DNA of the CDR3: TGTGCCAGCAGTCAGGAACAACCCGGGGAGCTGTTTTTT.